Described below is a single T cell receptor beta chain sequence and its context. The study ran its PCR with 60 Vbeta and 13 Jbeta primers. Measured with immunoSEQ multiplex PCR; TCRdb has only the in-frame clones, and not every one. In the table there are approximately 95,000 clones, around four fifths of which are singletons. This CDR3 spans 15 amino acids. The V gene's germline CDR1 is SGDLS and CDR2 YYNGEE. The V and J ends lost 0 bases and 5 bases respectively, with 15 bases between them. This sample was included in a study of cytomegalovirus exposure and HLA in healthy donors. The receptor was derived from a woman in her thirties or forties in good health and CMV-seropositive. The V call is TRBV9, the J call TRBJ2-7; D might be TRBD2 (6 bases). Sequences were obtained from PBMCs. The CDR3 nucleotides are TGTGCCAGCAGCGTAGGTGGGGGAGGAGTGCACGAGCAGTACTTC. This codes for CASSVGGGGVHEQYF.